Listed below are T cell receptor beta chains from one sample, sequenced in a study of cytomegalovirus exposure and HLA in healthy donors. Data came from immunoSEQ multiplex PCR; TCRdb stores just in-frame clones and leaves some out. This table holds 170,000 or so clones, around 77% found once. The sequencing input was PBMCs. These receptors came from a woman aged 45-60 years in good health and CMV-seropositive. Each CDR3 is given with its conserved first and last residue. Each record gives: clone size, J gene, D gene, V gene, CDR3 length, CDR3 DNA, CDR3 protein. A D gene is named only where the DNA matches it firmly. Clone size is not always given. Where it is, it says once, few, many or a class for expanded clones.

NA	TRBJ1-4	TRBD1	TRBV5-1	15	TGCGCCAGCAGCAGAGGGACAGGGGCAAATGAAAAACTGTTTTTT	CASSRGTGANEKLFF
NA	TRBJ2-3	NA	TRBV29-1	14	TGCAGCGTTGAGTCCAGGGGTTGGACAGATACGCAGTATTTT	CSVESRGWTDTQYF
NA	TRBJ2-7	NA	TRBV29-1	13	TGCAGCGTTGAGCTCGAGGATCCCTACGAGCAGTACTTC	CSVELEDPYEQYF
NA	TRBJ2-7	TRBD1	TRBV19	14	TGTGCCAGTAGTATTCGACAGGGCCGTAGCGAGCAGTACTTC	CASSIRQGRSEQYF
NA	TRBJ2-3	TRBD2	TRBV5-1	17	TGCGCCAGCAGCTTGGTCGGACTAGCGAGTGGGGGCGATACGCAGTATTTT	CASSLVGLASGGDTQYF
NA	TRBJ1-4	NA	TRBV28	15	TGTGCCAGCAGTCACGGTGGGGGGGCTAATGAAAAACTGTTTTTT	CASSHGGGANEKLFF
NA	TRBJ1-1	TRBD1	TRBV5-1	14	TGCGCCAGCAGCACCGCAACAGGGGGCACTGAAGCTTTCTTT	CASSTATGGTEAFF
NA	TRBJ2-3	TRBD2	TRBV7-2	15	TGTGCCAGCACCACCCCCGGGCGGGAGCGAAATACGCAGTATTTT	CASTTPGRERNTQYF
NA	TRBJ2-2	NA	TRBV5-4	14	TGTGCCAGCAGCTTTCAAGCGGTCACCGGGGAGCTGTTTTTT	CASSFQAVTGELFF
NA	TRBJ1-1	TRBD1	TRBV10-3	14	TGTGCCATCAGGGCGACAGGGATGAACACTGAAGCTTTCTTT	CAIRATGMNTEAFF
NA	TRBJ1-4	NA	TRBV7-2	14	TGTGCCAGCAGCCCGGGCAGGGGCGGTGAAAAACTGTTTTTT	CASSPGRGGEKLFF
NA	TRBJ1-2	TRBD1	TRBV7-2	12	TGTGCCAGCAGCCAGGGGGCGCCTGGCTACACCTTC	CASSQGAPGYTF
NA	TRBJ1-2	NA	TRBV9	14	TGTGCCAGCAGCGTAGCGGACATACAGTATGGCTACACCTTC	CASSVADIQYGYTF
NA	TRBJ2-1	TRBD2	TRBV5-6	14	TGTGCCAGCAGCTTAGGCGGGAGGACGGATGAGCAGTTCTTC	CASSLGGRTDEQFF
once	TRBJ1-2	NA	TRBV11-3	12	TGTGCCAGCAGCTTAAAGGGGTATGGCTACACCTTC	CASSLKGYGYTF
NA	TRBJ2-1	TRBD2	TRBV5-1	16	TGCGCCAGCAGCCCGGGGACTAGCGGGACCTACAATGAGCAGTTCTTC	CASSPGTSGTYNEQFF
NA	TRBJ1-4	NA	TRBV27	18	TGTGCCAGCAGTTTATACCCTCATACTGAGGGAGCTAATAAAAAACTGTTTTTT	CASSLYPHTEGANKKLFF
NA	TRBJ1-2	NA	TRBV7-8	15	TGTGCCAGCAGCAACCAGGGGTCTACTAACTATGGCTACACCTTC	CASSNQGSTNYGYTF
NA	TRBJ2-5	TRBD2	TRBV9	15	TGTGCCAGCAGCACCAGACTAGCGGGGGGTGAGACCCAGTACTTC	CASSTRLAGGETQYF
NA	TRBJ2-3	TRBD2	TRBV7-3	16	TGTGCCAGCAGCTTAAGGGCTAGCGGGGGGGTAGATACGCAGTATTTT	CASSLRASGGVDTQYF
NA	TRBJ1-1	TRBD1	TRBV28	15	TGTGCCAGCAGTCCTACCGGGACAGGGAGTGCTGAAGCTTTCTTT	CASSPTGTGSAEAFF
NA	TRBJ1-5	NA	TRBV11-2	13	TGTGCCAGCAGCTTGGGAGGCCATCAGCCCCAGCATTTT	CASSLGGHQPQHF
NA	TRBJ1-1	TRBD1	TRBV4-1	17	TGCGCCAGCAGCCAAGGAGGGACAGGGTTCGTAGACACTGAAGCTTTCTTT	CASSQGGTGFVDTEAFF
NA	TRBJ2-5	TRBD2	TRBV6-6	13	TGTGCCAGCAACAGACTAGCCCAAGAGACCCAGTACTTC	CASNRLAQETQYF
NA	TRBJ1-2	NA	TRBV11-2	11	TGTGCCAGCAGCCTTGACTATGGCTACACCTTC	CASSLDYGYTF
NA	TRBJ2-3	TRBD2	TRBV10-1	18	TGCGCCAGCAGTGCCGGGACTAGTCACCTTGCTAGCACAGATACGCAGTATTTT	CASSAGTSHLASTDTQYF
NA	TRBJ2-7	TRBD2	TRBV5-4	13	TGTGCCAGCAGCCTTAGTGGGGGGGTTGAGCAGTACTTC	CASSLSGGVEQYF
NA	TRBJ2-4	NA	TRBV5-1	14	TGCGCCAGCAGCGGGGGACAAAACCCACACATTCAGTACTTC	CASSGGQNPHIQYF
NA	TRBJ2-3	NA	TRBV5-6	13	TGTGCCAGCACCGTCAGGGCGTCAGATACGCAGTATTTT	CASTVRASDTQYF
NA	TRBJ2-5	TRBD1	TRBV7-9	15	TGTGCCAGCAGCATCCGACAGGGGGCAGGAGAGACCCAGTACTTC	CASSIRQGAGETQYF
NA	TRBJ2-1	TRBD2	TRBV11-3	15	TGTGCCAGCAGCTTATTACTAGCGGGCGACAATGAGCAGTTCTTC	CASSLLLAGDNEQFF
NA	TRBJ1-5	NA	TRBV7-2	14	TGTGCCAGCAGCGAGCGGGGAGGCAATCAGCCCCAGCATTTT	CASSERGGNQPQHF
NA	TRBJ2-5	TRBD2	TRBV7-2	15	TGTGCCAGCAGCTTAGGTTCGGGGGGGTTCGAGACCCAGTACTTC	CASSLGSGGFETQYF
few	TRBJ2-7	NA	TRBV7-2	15	TGTGCCAGCAGCTTAGCTGTGCGGGCCACCTACGAGCAGTACTTC	CASSLAVRATYEQYF
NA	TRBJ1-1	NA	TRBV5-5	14	TGTGCCAGCAGCTTTGACACCTGGAACACTGAAGCTTTCTTT	CASSFDTWNTEAFF
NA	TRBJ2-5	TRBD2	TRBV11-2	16	TGTGCCAGCAGCTCGTCCCTAGCGGGAGGGATTGAGACCCAGTACTTC	CASSSSLAGGIETQYF
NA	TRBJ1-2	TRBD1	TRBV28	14	TGTGCCAGCAGTTTAGATAAGGGGGCGCGGGGCTACACCTTC	CASSLDKGARGYTF
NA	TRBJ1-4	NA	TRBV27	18	TGTGCCAGCAGTTTATACCCTCATACTGAGGGAACTAATGAAAAATTGTTTTTT	CASSLYPHTEGTNEKLFF
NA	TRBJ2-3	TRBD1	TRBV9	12	TGTGCCAGCAGCGTAGGAGGGGACAGGCAGTATTTT	CASSVGGDRQYF
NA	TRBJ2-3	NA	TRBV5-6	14	TGTGCCAGCAGCCGCAGGACTAGCACAGATACGCAGTATTTT	CASSRRTSTDTQYF
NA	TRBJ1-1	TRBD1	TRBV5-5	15	TGTGCCAGCAGCCCAGGGGGCGCAAAGGGCACTGAAGCTTTCTTT	CASSPGGAKGTEAFF
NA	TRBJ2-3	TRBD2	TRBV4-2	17	TGTGCCAGCAGCCAACGAGGACTAGCGGGACGCACAGATACGCAGTATTTT	CASSQRGLAGRTDTQYF
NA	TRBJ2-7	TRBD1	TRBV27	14	TGTGCCAGCAGTCGGACAGGGGACGCCTACGAGCAGTACTTC	CASSRTGDAYEQYF
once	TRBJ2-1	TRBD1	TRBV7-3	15	TGTGCCAGCAGCTTGGGGCCAGGGGGTAGAGATGAGCAGTTCTTC	CASSLGPGGRDEQFF
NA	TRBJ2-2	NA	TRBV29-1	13	TGCAGCGTTGAAGATCTTAGGGGGGGGGAGCTGTTTTTT	CSVEDLRGGELFF
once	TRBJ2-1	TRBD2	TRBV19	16	TGTGCCAGTAGTATGGGGACTAGCGGGAGAAGATATGAGCAGTTCTTC	CASSMGTSGRRYEQFF
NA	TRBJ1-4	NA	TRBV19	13	TGTGCCAGCAGGGGTGGGACTAATGAAAAACTGTTTTTT	CASRGGTNEKLFF
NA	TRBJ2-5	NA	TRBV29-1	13	TGCAGCGCTGGAGCTTCCGCTGACGAGACCCAGTACTTC	CSAGASADETQYF
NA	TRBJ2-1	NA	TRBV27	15	TGTGCCAGCAGTCTTTGGGGCAGCTCCTACAATGAGCAGTTCTTC	CASSLWGSSYNEQFF